Listed below are T cell receptor beta chains from one sample, sequenced in a study of T cells after yellow fever vaccination. TCRdb recomputed calls from the 5' RACE reads with MiXCR, one row per CDR3 protein. The table records more than 300,000 distinct CDR3 sequences, approximately 4.5% of them present only once. The sequences come from PBMCs, collected 15 days after the yellow fever booster vaccination. Receptor source: a man aged 18-30 years who received the YFV17D yellow fever vaccine. CDR3s include the opening cysteine and the closing phenylalanine or tryptophan. Each record gives: D gene, clone size, J gene, V gene, CDR3 DNA, CDR3 protein. D genes are given only for firm matches. Clone size is given for some rows only: seen once, a few or many times, or a class if the clone is expanded.

d_call: TRBD2
clone_size: many
j_call: TRBJ2-3
v_call: TRBV6-4
cdr3_nt: TGTGCCAGCAGCGCTAGCGGGGAGTCAGATACGCAGTATTTT
cdr3_aa: CASSASGESDTQYF

d_call: NA
clone_size: NA
j_call: TRBJ2-3
v_call: TRBV12-5
cdr3_nt: TGTGCTAGTGGTTTGTATCCCCCAGATACGCAGTATTTT
cdr3_aa: CASGLYPPDTQYF

d_call: NA
clone_size: many
j_call: TRBJ2-3
v_call: TRBV5-1
cdr3_nt: TGCGCCAGCAGCGTATACTATACGCAGTATTTT
cdr3_aa: CASSVYYTQYF

d_call: TRBD1
clone_size: NA
j_call: TRBJ2-4
v_call: TRBV7-9
cdr3_nt: TGTGCCAGCACACCATCCCGGGACAGTTTCTACTTC
cdr3_aa: CASTPSRDSFYF

d_call: TRBD2
clone_size: many
j_call: TRBJ2-1
v_call: TRBV4-2
cdr3_nt: TGTGCCAGCAGCCAGTGGACTAGCAATCAGGACAATGAGCAGTTCTTC
cdr3_aa: CASSQWTSNQDNEQFF

d_call: NA
clone_size: NA
j_call: TRBJ1-5
v_call: TRBV6-1
cdr3_nt: TGTGCCATACAACCCGGGACGGCTAATCAGCCCCAGCATTTT
cdr3_aa: CAIQPGTANQPQHF

d_call: TRBD1
clone_size: many
j_call: TRBJ1-4
v_call: TRBV5-1
cdr3_nt: TGCGCCAGCAAAGAGACAGGGAATGAAAAACTGTTTTTT
cdr3_aa: CASKETGNEKLFF

d_call: TRBD1
clone_size: few
j_call: TRBJ2-7
v_call: TRBV12-3/TRBV12-4
cdr3_nt: TGTGCCAGCAAGGGACAGGCCTACGAGCAGTACTTC
cdr3_aa: CASKGQAYEQYF

d_call: NA
clone_size: NA
j_call: TRBJ2-3
v_call: TRBV2
cdr3_nt: TGTGCCAGCAGTGAGTGGGTAGCGGCATCAGATACGCAGTATTTT
cdr3_aa: CASSEWVAASDTQYF

d_call: TRBD1
clone_size: many
j_call: TRBJ1-1
v_call: TRBV29-1
cdr3_nt: TGCAGCTCCGAGGGGGCCCTAATTGAAGCTTTCTTT
cdr3_aa: CSSEGALIEAFF

d_call: TRBD2
clone_size: many
j_call: TRBJ2-3
v_call: TRBV6-5
cdr3_nt: TGTGCCAGCAGGCGGACTAGCGGGGGGGCCCACACAGATACGCAGTATTTT
cdr3_aa: CASRRTSGGAHTDTQYF

d_call: NA
clone_size: NA
j_call: TRBJ1-2
v_call: TRBV6-4
cdr3_nt: TGTGCCAGCGGGGTTTGGCGAATATTCTCTGGCTACACCTTC
cdr3_aa: CASGVWRIFSGYTF

d_call: NA
clone_size: NA
j_call: TRBJ2-1
v_call: TRBV6-2/TRBV6-3
cdr3_nt: TGTGCCAGCACCCAGGGGGGGAATAATGAGCAGTTCTTC
cdr3_aa: CASTQGGNNEQFF

d_call: NA
clone_size: few
j_call: TRBJ1-2
v_call: TRBV5-6
cdr3_nt: TGTGCCAGCAGCTTGTCAGGGACCCCCTACGGCTACACCTTC
cdr3_aa: CASSLSGTPYGYTF

d_call: NA
clone_size: NA
j_call: TRBJ1-5
v_call: TRBV5-6
cdr3_nt: TGTGCCAGCAGCTTGGGACCCCCAAATAGCAATCAGCCCCAGCATTTT
cdr3_aa: CASSLGPPNSNQPQHF

d_call: NA
clone_size: few
j_call: TRBJ2-3
v_call: TRBV30
cdr3_nt: TGTGCCTGGAGTCCCCAAGGCGCCGAGGCGCAGTATTTT
cdr3_aa: CAWSPQGAEAQYF

d_call: TRBD1
clone_size: NA
j_call: TRBJ1-5
v_call: TRBV4-1
cdr3_nt: TGCGCCAGCAGCCGGACCTCAGGGGGCGGTCAGCCCCAGCATTTT
cdr3_aa: CASSRTSGGGQPQHF

d_call: NA
clone_size: NA
j_call: TRBJ1-1
v_call: TRBV5-1
cdr3_nt: TGCGCCAGCAGCTTGGCCGGCAGTCGGGGCACTGAAGCTTTCTTT
cdr3_aa: CASSLAGSRGTEAFF

d_call: NA
clone_size: many
j_call: TRBJ2-1
v_call: TRBV9
cdr3_nt: TGTGCCAGCAGCATCGCTAGCTCCAGCTCCTACAATGAGCAGTTCTTC
cdr3_aa: CASSIASSSSYNEQFF

d_call: NA
clone_size: few
j_call: TRBJ1-1
v_call: TRBV28
cdr3_nt: TGTGCCAGCAGTTTCCGGCCCGGGACACCGAACACTGAAGCTTTCTTT
cdr3_aa: CASSFRPGTPNTEAFF

d_call: NA
clone_size: many
j_call: TRBJ2-5
v_call: TRBV11-1
cdr3_nt: TGTGCCAGCACCTCATCTGGCGAGGAGACCCAGTACTTC
cdr3_aa: CASTSSGEETQYF

d_call: TRBD2
clone_size: many
j_call: TRBJ2-5
v_call: TRBV7-2
cdr3_nt: TGTGCCAGCAGCGCCAGCGGGAAGACAGAGACCCAGTACTTC
cdr3_aa: CASSASGKTETQYF

d_call: NA
clone_size: many
j_call: TRBJ1-5
v_call: TRBV7-2
cdr3_nt: TGTGCCAGCAGCTTTGGGGGTACGAGGGGTCAGCCCCAGCATTTT
cdr3_aa: CASSFGGTRGQPQHF

d_call: NA
clone_size: NA
j_call: TRBJ1-5
v_call: TRBV6-5
cdr3_nt: TGTGCCAGCAGTTACTCGACGTCCCAGCCCCAGCATTTT
cdr3_aa: CASSYSTSQPQHF

d_call: TRBD1
clone_size: NA
j_call: TRBJ2-7
v_call: TRBV18
cdr3_nt: TGTGCCAGCTCACCGACAGGGATCCCGAACGAGCAGTACTTC
cdr3_aa: CASSPTGIPNEQYF

d_call: NA
clone_size: few
j_call: TRBJ1-1
v_call: TRBV28
cdr3_nt: TGTGCCAGCTTCCTGAGGGTTCCGTTTGAAGCTTTCTTT
cdr3_aa: CASFLRVPFEAFF

d_call: NA
clone_size: NA
j_call: TRBJ1-2
v_call: TRBV12-3/TRBV12-4
cdr3_nt: TGTGCCAGCAGGGCGGACTATGGCTACACCTTC
cdr3_aa: CASRADYGYTF

d_call: NA
clone_size: many
j_call: TRBJ2-4
v_call: TRBV25-1
cdr3_nt: TGTGCCAGCACGACAGCTAACATTCAGTACTTC
cdr3_aa: CASTTANIQYF

d_call: NA
clone_size: many
j_call: TRBJ2-3
v_call: TRBV7-8
cdr3_nt: TGTGCCAGCAGCTTAGCGCTTGTCCCCTATACGCAGTATTTT
cdr3_aa: CASSLALVPYTQYF

d_call: NA
clone_size: NA
j_call: TRBJ1-1
v_call: TRBV5-6
cdr3_nt: TGTGCCAGCAGCTTGGAGTACACTGAAGCTTTCTTT
cdr3_aa: CASSLEYTEAFF

d_call: TRBD1
clone_size: many
j_call: TRBJ2-7
v_call: TRBV5-1
cdr3_nt: TGCGCCAGCAGCTTGGTAGCAGGGGGCGTCTCCTACGAGCAGTACTTC
cdr3_aa: CASSLVAGGVSYEQYF

d_call: NA
clone_size: many
j_call: TRBJ1-6
v_call: TRBV15
cdr3_nt: TGTGCCACCAGCAGAGATCGGGCCGCAGCCCTCCACTTT
cdr3_aa: CATSRDRAAALHF

d_call: TRBD1
clone_size: many
j_call: TRBJ2-7
v_call: TRBV11-2
cdr3_nt: TGTGCCAGCAGCGTGGACAGGGTTTCCTACGAGCAGTACTTC
cdr3_aa: CASSVDRVSYEQYF

d_call: NA
clone_size: many
j_call: TRBJ1-4
v_call: TRBV12-3/TRBV12-4
cdr3_nt: TGTGCCAGCAGCATGACGGAAGATAATGAAAAACTGTTTTTT
cdr3_aa: CASSMTEDNEKLFF

d_call: NA
clone_size: NA
j_call: TRBJ1-6
v_call: TRBV11-2
cdr3_nt: TGTGCCAGCAGCTTTCCATGGCAGGGTAGCTCCTATAATTCACCCCTCCACTTT
cdr3_aa: CASSFPWQGSSYNSPLHF

d_call: NA
clone_size: many
j_call: TRBJ2-5
v_call: TRBV5-1
cdr3_nt: TGCGCCAGCAGCTATCAAGGGTCCCAGGGAGAGACCCAGTACTTC
cdr3_aa: CASSYQGSQGETQYF

d_call: NA
clone_size: few
j_call: TRBJ1-2
v_call: TRBV4-2
cdr3_nt: TGTGCCAGCAGCCAAGATGGAGGAGGGCAGGTGGGGGGCTACACCTTC
cdr3_aa: CASSQDGGGQVGGYTF

d_call: NA
clone_size: NA
j_call: TRBJ2-1
v_call: TRBV7-2
cdr3_nt: TGTGCCAGCAGCAAACAGGGTTTGGTCAGCAATGAGCAGTTCTTC
cdr3_aa: CASSKQGLVSNEQFF

d_call: TRBD1
clone_size: many
j_call: TRBJ2-3
v_call: TRBV4-3
cdr3_nt: TGCGCCAGCAGCCAAGTGGGACAGGGTACAGATACGCAGTATTTT
cdr3_aa: CASSQVGQGTDTQYF

d_call: NA
clone_size: NA
j_call: TRBJ2-2
v_call: TRBV3-1
cdr3_nt: TGTGCCAGCAGCTACGGACAGCACACCGGGGAGCTGTTTTTT
cdr3_aa: CASSYGQHTGELFF

d_call: TRBD2
clone_size: NA
j_call: TRBJ2-3
v_call: TRBV12-3/TRBV12-4
cdr3_nt: TGTGCCACCTACCTTAGCGGGACCACAGATACGCAGTATTTT
cdr3_aa: CATYLSGTTDTQYF

d_call: NA
clone_size: NA
j_call: TRBJ2-6
v_call: TRBV7-9
cdr3_nt: TGTGCCAGCAGCTCCGCCCCGGGACTGAGCTCTGGGGCCAACGTCCTGACTTTC
cdr3_aa: CASSSAPGLSSGANVLTF

d_call: NA
clone_size: many
j_call: TRBJ1-2
v_call: TRBV4-3
cdr3_nt: TGCGCCAGCAGCCAGGACAGTGGGACCGGTAGGGGCTACACCTTC
cdr3_aa: CASSQDSGTGRGYTF

d_call: NA
clone_size: NA
j_call: TRBJ2-5
v_call: TRBV18
cdr3_nt: TGTGCCAGCTCACTTATCGGTCCCCAGTACTTC
cdr3_aa: CASSLIGPQYF

d_call: NA
clone_size: NA
j_call: TRBJ1-3
v_call: TRBV6-6
cdr3_nt: TGTGCCAGCAGTTACGGGACTCTAGGCTGGAACACCATATATTTT
cdr3_aa: CASSYGTLGWNTIYF

d_call: NA
clone_size: many
j_call: TRBJ2-1
v_call: TRBV7-9
cdr3_nt: TGTGCCAGCAGCTTAGGGGAAAATGAGCAGTTCTTC
cdr3_aa: CASSLGENEQFF

d_call: TRBD1
clone_size: few
j_call: TRBJ2-5
v_call: TRBV5-1
cdr3_nt: TGCGCCAGCGAAACGGGACAGAAGGAAGAGACCCAGTACTTC
cdr3_aa: CASETGQKEETQYF

d_call: TRBD1
clone_size: many
j_call: TRBJ1-4
v_call: TRBV5-1
cdr3_nt: TGCGCCAGCAGCTTAGGGGGCAATAGTGAAAAACTGTTTTTT
cdr3_aa: CASSLGGNSEKLFF

d_call: NA
clone_size: NA
j_call: TRBJ1-5
v_call: TRBV20-1
cdr3_nt: TGCAGTGCTAGAGATTTGTCCCTCGGGGGGCAGAGCAATCAGCCCCAGCATTTT
cdr3_aa: CSARDLSLGGQSNQPQHF

d_call: TRBD2
clone_size: many
j_call: TRBJ2-2
v_call: TRBV7-6
cdr3_nt: TGTGCCAGCAGCCCAGGGACTAGCGGGGGCCCAACAGGGGCCGGGGAGCTGTTTTTT
cdr3_aa: CASSPGTSGGPTGAGELFF

d_call: NA
clone_size: NA
j_call: TRBJ2-3
v_call: TRBV12-3/TRBV12-4
cdr3_nt: TGTGCCAGCAGGGACTTGGCAGGGACGCAGTATTTT
cdr3_aa: CASRDLAGTQYF